This TCR beta chain was identified during a study of technical replicates of blood from a handful of donors. Assay: immunoSEQ multiplex PCR; the TCRdb copy retains only in-frame clones and omits some. Here the sample spans 70,000 to 95,000 clones, 97% being singletons. The CDR3 contains 14 residues. CDR1 is MGHRA and CDR2 is YSYEKL in the germline V gene. V was pared by 1 base and J by 4 bases, with 4 bases of the junction left unmatched. The V gene is TRBV4-1, the J gene TRBJ2-7; TRBD2 matches 7 bases. This TCR came from a human donor in good health. Sequencing input: T cells isolated from PBMCs. The CDR3 coding sequence is TGCGCCAGCAGCCAAGGGGGGGGTGGTTACGAGCAGTACTTC. Translated: CASSQGGGGYEQYF.